Shown below are 16 T cell receptor beta chains from a single sample sequenced in a study of post-analysis software for immune sequencing data. The study, taken as a whole, reports: When patients were compared with controls, about five TRBV segments were more frequent, TRBV5-6, TRBV5-1 and TRBV20-1 among them.

Unique molecular identifiers featured in each of the TCR beta cDNA libraries. TCRdb recomputed calls from the PCR reads with MiXCR, one row per CDR3 protein. The sample has hundreds of thousands of distinct CDR3 sequences; about 32% are singletons. What these receptors recognize is not known. Source material: blood. These receptors came from a girl under 18 with multiple sclerosis.

The V gene is TRBV7-2, the J gene TRBJ2-1; 8 bases match TRBD2. Near its end, the DNA agrees better with TRBJ2-7, so the J call may be wrong. CDR3 length equals 14 residues. CDR1 and CDR2 from the germline V gene are SGHTA and FQGNSA. This chain's CDR3 is CASSQSGGGYEQYF. CDR3 sequence (DNA): TGTGCCAGCAGTCAGAGCGGGGGAGGCTACGAGCAGTACTTC.

This clonotype came up a few times. The CDR3, as DNA: TGTGCCAGCAGCCCCTACTCTAGCTCCATTTCCACAGATACGCAGTATTTT. Encoded protein: CASSPYSSSISTDTQYF. The chain joins TRBV9 to TRBJ2-3; perhaps TRBD2 as D (5 bases). V lost 4 bases and J 2 bases, leaving 20 bases between the germline ends. In germline, CDR1 is SGDLS, CDR2 YYNGEE. CDR3 size: 17 residues.

The chain recombines TRBV10-3 with TRBJ2-5; 7 bases agree with TRBD1. The CDR3 spans 13 residues. Per germline, CDR1 ENHRY and CDR2 SYGVKD. Trimming at V came to 6 bases and at J to 1 base, leaving 2 bases not matched to a gene. DNA for the CDR3: TGTGCCATCAGCGGGACAGCCCAAGAGACCCAGTACTTC. The encoded protein is CAISGTAQETQYF.

Details on this clonotype: One junction end disagrees with the germline gene, perhaps due to a read error. V is TRBV3-1 and J is TRBJ2-1; 8 bases map to TRBD2. This CDR3 comprises 16 residues. CDR1 and CDR2 (germline): LGHDT, YNNKEL (reference sequence). In nucleotides, the CDR3 is TGTGCCAGCAGCCGGTCCCAAGCGCGGGGGGTCAATGAGCGGTTCTTC. Encoded protein: CASSRSQARGVNERFF.

The chain carries TRBV27 and TRBJ1-1, with 9 bases lining up with TRBD1. The length of the CDR3 is 14 residues. J lost 5 bases, V lost 4 bases, and 5 bases had no gene match. CDR1 and CDR2 (germline): MNHEY, SMNVEV (reference sequence). The CDR3 reads CASSSRTGETEAFF. The CDR3 region has the DNA TGTGCCAGCAGTTCTAGGACAGGGGAAACTGAAGCTTTCTTT.

The rearrangement uses TRBV5-6 and TRBJ1-5; D unresolved. The germline V gene encodes CDR1 SGHDT and CDR2 YYEEEE. The V end lost 1 base, the J end lost 4 bases, and 9 bases lay between the germline ends. The CDR3 is 14 amino acids. The DNA of the CDR3 is TGTGCCAGCAGCTTGTTGTCCGTTAATCAGCCCCAGCATTTT. Translated, it gives CASSLLSVNQPQHF.

The chain joins TRBV10-3 to TRBJ2-5; D may correspond to TRBD1 or TRBD2 (5 bases each). Germline V gene data show CDR1 as ENHRY and CDR2 as SYGVKD. Trimming stripped 2 bases from V and 5 bases from J, with 12 bases between. The CDR3 sequence is 14 residues long. This CDR3 is CAISEGTRSETQYF. The DNA for the CDR3 is TGTGCCATCAGTGAGGGGACCCGCTCGGAGACCCAGTACTTC.

The rearrangement links TRBV24-1 to TRBJ2-1; D perhaps matches TRBD2 (6 bases). Looked up from germline, CDR1 is KGHDR and CDR2 is SFDVKD. The CDR3 runs to 13 residues. V dropped 5 bases and J dropped 12 bases, with 16 bases sitting between them. Written as DNA, the CDR3 is TGTGCCACCAGTGGAAATGGGCGGGGCGGGCAGTTCTTC. Translated: CATSGNGRGGQFF.

V and J are TRBV6-2 or TRBV6-3 and TRBJ2-7, with D unclear. The better agreement between TRBJ2-5 and the DNA end casts doubt on the J call. CDR3 length: 13 amino acids. Germline CDR1 is MNHEY and CDR2 is SVGEGT. CDR3 residues: CASRPPARETQYF. In DNA, the CDR3 is TGTGCCAGCAGGCCACCGGCCAGAGAGACCCAGTACTTC.

The V and J genes are TRBV28 and TRBJ1-1, with a weak D call TRBD1 (5 bases). There are 14 residues in the CDR3. Germline CDR1 MDHEN, CDR2 SYDVKM. V dropped 5 bases and J dropped 1 base, with 11 bases sitting between them. In DNA, the CDR3 is TGTGCCAGCAGTATGACGGGACCGAACACTGAAGCTTTCTTT. It is translated as CASSMTGPNTEAFF.

The CDR3 spells CASRPTGQAYYEQYF. The CDR3, as DNA: TGTGCCAGCAGACCTACAGGACAGGCCTACTACGAGCAGTACTTC. The genes are TRBV6-2 or TRBV6-3 and TRBJ2-7; 7 bases align to TRBD1. Germline CDR1 is MNHEY and CDR2 is SVGEGT. Trimming cost V 6 bases and J 3 bases; bases outside gene matches: 11. The CDR3 has 15 residues.

The chain uses TRBV4-1 and TRBJ1-1; D may be TRBD1 (5 bases). The germline V and J ends were trimmed by 4 bases and 4 bases, with 13 bases remaining between them. The CDR3 is made up of 14 amino acids. Germline CDR1 MGHRA, CDR2 YSYEKL. The CDR3 is CASSPTQGTTEAFF. As DNA, the CDR3 is TGCGCCAGCAGCCCCACTCAGGGTACCACTGAAGCTTTCTTT.

This clonotype occurred a few times. CDR3 in DNA: TGCAGTGCTAGAGATCCTAGCAGCACAGATACGCAGTATTTT. Translation gives CSARDPSSTDTQYF. This chain joins TRBV20-1 and TRBJ2-3; maybe TRBD2 (5 bases). The V gene lost 0 bases and the J gene lost 0 bases, with 7 bases spanning the gap. Germline CDR1 DFQATT, CDR2 SNEGSKA (reference sequence). The CDR3 is 14 residues long.

This chain joins TRBV28 and TRBJ1-4; 8 positions agree with TRBD1. CDR3 length: 17 residues. Losses at the gene ends were 3 bases for V and 4 bases for J; bases not matched to a gene: 10. CDR1 is MDHEN and CDR2 is SYDVKM in the germline V gene. CDR3 nucleotide sequence: TGTGCCAGCAGTTTCAGGATACAGGGGGACTATAATGAAAAACTGTTTTTT. Its translation is CASSFRIQGDYNEKLFF.

J is TRBJ1-4 and V is TRBV7-2; 8 nucleotides line up with TRBD1. Germline V gives CDR1 SGHTA, CDR2 FQGNSA. The V and J ends lost 0 bases and 10 bases, in that order; junction bases with no gene match: 1. There are 13 residues in the CDR3. The CDR3 DNA sequence: TGTGCCAGCAGCTTAGCCACAGGGGGAAAACTGTTTTTT. Protein: CASSLATGGKLFF.

This clonotype came up a few times. CDR3 protein: CASSPQTRSRTYNEQFF. The CDR3 DNA sequence: TGCGCCAGCAGCCCCCAGACTAGATCGAGAACGTACAATGAGCAGTTCTTC. V and J are TRBV4-3 and TRBJ2-1, with D maybe TRBD2 (6 bases). The germline gives CDR1 LGHNA, CDR2 YSLEER. The V and J ends lost 4 bases and 4 bases respectively, with 20 bases between them. The CDR3 extends over 17 amino acids.